This T cell receptor beta chain derives from a study of shared clonotypes between healthy human individuals. Here immunoSEQ multiplex PCR was the method, and the copy in TCRdb shows in-frame clones only, minus some. The table lists over 750,000 clones, about 96% of them singletons. This CDR3 is built from 15 residues. V lost 0 bases to trimming and J lost 0 bases, with 6 bases between them. Per the germline V gene, CDR1 is SQVTM and CDR2 is ANQGSEA. Comment on this clone: Its antigen is not identified.

Naive CD8 populations comprised CD45RO-negative cells positively selected for CCR7, excluding terminally differentiated effector memory CD45RA+ cells. The study's findings and limits: With few donors, the genetic and exposure-history diversity represented was limited.

The origin of this receptor is a man in his thirties or forties in good health. This chain joins TRBV29-1 and TRBJ2-6, with D perhaps matching TRBD1 (5 bases). Sequencing was done on a sample of naive CD8+ T cells sorted from blood. CDR3 coding DNA: TGCAGCGTTGAAGATGACAGCTCTGGGGCCAACGTCCTGACTTTC. It translates to CSVEDDSSGANVLTF.